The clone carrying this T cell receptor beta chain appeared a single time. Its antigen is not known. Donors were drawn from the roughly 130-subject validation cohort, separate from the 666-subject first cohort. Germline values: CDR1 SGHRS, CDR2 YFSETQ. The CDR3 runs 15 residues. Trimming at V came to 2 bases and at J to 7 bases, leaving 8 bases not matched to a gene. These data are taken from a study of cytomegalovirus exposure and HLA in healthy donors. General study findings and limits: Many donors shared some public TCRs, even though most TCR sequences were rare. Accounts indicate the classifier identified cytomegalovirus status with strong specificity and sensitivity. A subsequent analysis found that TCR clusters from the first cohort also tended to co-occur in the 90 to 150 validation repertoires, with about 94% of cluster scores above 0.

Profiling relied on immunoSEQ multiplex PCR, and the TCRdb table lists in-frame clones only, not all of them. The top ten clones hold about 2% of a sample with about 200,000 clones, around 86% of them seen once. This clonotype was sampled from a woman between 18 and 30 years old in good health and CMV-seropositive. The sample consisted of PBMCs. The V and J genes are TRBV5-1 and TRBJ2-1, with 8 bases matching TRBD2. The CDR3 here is CASSFSSGSPNEQFF. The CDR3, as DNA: TGCGCCAGCAGCTTCTCCAGCGGGAGTCCTAATGAGCAGTTCTTC.